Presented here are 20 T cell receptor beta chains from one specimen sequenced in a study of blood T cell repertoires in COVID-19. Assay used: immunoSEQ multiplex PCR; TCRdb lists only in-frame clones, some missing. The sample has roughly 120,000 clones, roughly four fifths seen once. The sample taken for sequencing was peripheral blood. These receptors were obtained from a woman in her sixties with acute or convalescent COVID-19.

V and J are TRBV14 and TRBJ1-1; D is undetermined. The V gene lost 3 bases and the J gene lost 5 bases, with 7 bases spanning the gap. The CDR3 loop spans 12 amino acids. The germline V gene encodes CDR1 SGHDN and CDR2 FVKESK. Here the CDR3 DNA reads TGTGCCAGCAGCCAGTCCGGGACTGAAGCTTTCTTT. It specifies CASSQSGTEAFF.

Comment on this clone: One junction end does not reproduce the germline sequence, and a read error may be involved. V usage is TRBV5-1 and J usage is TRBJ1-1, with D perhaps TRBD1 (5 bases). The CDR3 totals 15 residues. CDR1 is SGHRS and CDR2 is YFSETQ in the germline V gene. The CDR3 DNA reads TGCGCCAGCAGCTTGGATGGGGGACTAGACACGGAAGCTTTCTTT. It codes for CASSLDGGLDTEAFF.

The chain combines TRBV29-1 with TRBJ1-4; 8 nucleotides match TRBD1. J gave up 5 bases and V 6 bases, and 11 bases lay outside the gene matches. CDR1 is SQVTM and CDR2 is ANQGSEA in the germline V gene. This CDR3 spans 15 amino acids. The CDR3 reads CSVELRDRPNEKLFF. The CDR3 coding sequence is TGCAGCGTCGAACTCCGGGACAGGCCCAATGAAAAACTGTTTTTT.

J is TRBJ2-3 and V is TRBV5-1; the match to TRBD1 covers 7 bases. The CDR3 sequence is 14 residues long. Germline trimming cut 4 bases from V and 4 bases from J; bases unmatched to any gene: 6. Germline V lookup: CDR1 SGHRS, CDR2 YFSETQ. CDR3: CASSKTDRADTQYF. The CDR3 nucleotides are TGCGCCAGCAGCAAAACTGACAGGGCAGATACGCAGTATTTT.

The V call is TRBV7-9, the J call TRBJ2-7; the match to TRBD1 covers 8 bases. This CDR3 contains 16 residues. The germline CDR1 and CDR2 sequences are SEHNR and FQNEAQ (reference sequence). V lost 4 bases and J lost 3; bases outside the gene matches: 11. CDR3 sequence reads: CASSSTAGGTLYEQYF. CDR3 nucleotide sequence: TGTGCCAGCAGCTCAACGGCAGGGGGCACTCTCTACGAGCAGTACTTC.

The chain's CDR3 is CASSQGGSQHTRGYTF. The CDR3 nucleotides are TGTGCCAGCAGCCAAGGAGGGAGCCAACATACCCGTGGCTACACCTTC. This sequence joins TRBV3-1 (or the pseudogene TRBV3-2) and TRBJ1-2; D unresolved. The CDR3 totals 16 residues. Trimming removed 1 base at V and 7 bases at J, with 19 bases between. CDR1 LGHDT and CDR2 YNNKEL come from the germline V gene (reference sequence).

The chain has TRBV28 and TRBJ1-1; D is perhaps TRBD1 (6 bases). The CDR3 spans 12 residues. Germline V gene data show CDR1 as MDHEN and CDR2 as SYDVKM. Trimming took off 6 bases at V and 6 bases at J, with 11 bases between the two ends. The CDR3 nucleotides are TGTGCCAGCAGCGAAACAGGGTCTGAAGCTTTCTTT. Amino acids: CASSETGSEAFF.

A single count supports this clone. CDR3 in DNA: TGTGCCAGCAGTTACTCCACCTACGAAGCTTTCTTT. Protein sequence: CASSYSTYEAFF. The J gene is TRBJ1-1, the V gene TRBV6-6; D unresolved. V gave up 0 bases and J gave up 8 bases, with 7 bases separating them. In germline, CDR1 is MNHNY, CDR2 SVGAGI (reference sequence). The CDR3 extends over 12 amino acids.

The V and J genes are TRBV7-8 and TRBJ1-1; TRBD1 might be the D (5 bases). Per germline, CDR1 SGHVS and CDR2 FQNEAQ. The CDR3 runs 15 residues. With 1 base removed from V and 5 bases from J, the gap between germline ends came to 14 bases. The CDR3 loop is CASSLGGAQVTEAFF. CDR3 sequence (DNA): TGTGCCAGCAGCTTAGGCGGGGCCCAGGTTACTGAAGCTTTCTTT.

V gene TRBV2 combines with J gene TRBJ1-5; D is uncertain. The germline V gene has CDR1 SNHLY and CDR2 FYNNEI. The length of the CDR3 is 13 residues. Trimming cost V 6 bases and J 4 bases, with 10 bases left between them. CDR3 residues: CASRRAWNQPQHF. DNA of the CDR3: TGTGCCAGCAGGAGGGCTTGGAATCAGCCCCAGCATTTT.

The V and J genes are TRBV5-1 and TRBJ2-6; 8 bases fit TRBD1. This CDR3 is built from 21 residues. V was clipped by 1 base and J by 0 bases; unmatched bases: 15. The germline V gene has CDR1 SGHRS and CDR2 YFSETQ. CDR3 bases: TGCGCCAGCAGCTTGCGGCTAATAAGGACAGGGCCAAACTCTGGGGCCAACGTCCTGACTTTC. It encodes CASSLRLIRTGPNSGANVLTF.

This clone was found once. CDR3 bases: TGTGCCAGCAGCTTGGCTAGCGGGGGGCCAGAGACCCAGTACTTC. This codes for CASSLASGGPETQYF. The V and J genes are TRBV5-4 and TRBJ2-5, with TRBD2 identical over 11 bases. CDR3 length: 15 residues. Per germline, CDR1 SGHNT and CDR2 YYREEE (reference sequence). Unmatched junction bases numbered 2, after V lost 0 bases and J lost 4 bases.

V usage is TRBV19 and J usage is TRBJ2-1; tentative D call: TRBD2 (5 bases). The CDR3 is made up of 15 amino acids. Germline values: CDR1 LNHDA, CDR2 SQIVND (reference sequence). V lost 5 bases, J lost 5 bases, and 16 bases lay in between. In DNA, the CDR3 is TGTGCCAGTAGTCTTAGCACAGCCGGGAACAATGAGCAGTTCTTC. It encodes CASSLSTAGNNEQFF.

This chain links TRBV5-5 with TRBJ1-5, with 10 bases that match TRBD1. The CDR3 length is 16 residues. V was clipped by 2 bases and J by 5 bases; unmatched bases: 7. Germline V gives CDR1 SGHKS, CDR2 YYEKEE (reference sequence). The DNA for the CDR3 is TGTGCCAGCAGCTTAAGGGGACAGGGGCCCTATCAGCCCCAGCATTTT. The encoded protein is CASSLRGQGPYQPQHF.

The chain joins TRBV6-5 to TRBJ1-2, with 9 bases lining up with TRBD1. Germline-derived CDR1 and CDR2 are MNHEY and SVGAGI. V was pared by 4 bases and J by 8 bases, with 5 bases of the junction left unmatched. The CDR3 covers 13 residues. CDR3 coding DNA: TGTGCCAGCAGTTTAACAGGGGGCCAAGGCTACACCTTC. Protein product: CASSLTGGQGYTF.

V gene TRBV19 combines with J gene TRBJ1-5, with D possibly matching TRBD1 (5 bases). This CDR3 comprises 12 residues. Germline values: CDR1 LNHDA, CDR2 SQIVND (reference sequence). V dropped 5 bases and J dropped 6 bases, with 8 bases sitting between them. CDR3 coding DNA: TGTGCCAGTAGTGGGGGACTTCAGCCCCAGCATTTT. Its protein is CASSGGLQPQHF.

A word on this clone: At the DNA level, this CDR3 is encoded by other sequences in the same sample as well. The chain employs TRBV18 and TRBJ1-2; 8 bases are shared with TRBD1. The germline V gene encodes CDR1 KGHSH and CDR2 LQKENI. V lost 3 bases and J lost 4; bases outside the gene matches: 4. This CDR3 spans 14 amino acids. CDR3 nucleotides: TGTGCCAGCTCACCGGGGACAGGCAGCTATGGCTACACCTTC. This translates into CASSPGTGSYGYTF.

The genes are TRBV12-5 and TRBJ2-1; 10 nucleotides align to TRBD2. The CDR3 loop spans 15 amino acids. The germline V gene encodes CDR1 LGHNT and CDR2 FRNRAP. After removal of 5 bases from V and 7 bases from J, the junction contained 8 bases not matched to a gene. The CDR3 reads CASGIGLAVSNEQFF. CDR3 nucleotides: TGTGCTAGTGGTATAGGACTAGCGGTTTCTAATGAGCAGTTCTTC.

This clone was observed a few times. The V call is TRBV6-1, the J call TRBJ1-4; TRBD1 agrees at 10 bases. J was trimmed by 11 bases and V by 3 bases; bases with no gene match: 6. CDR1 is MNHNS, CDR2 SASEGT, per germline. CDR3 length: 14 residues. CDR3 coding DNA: TGTGCCAGCAGTGAGGGGACAGGGGAGTGGAAACTGTTTTTT. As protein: CASSEGTGEWKLFF.

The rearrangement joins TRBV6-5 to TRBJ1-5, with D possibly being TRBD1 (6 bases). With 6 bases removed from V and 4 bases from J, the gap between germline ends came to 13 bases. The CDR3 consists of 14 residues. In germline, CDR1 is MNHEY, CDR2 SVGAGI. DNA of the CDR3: TGTGCCAGCAGACCCACAGGGAATAATCAGCCCCAGCATTTT. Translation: CASRPTGNNQPQHF.